Listed below are T cell receptor beta chains from one sample, sequenced in a study of CD8+CD57+ T cells in acquired aplastic anemia. TCRdb passed the reads through MiXCR, listing each CDR3 protein once. Of roughly 420,000 distinct CDR3 sequences listed, about 70% are singletons. The sample was sorted CD4+, CD8+, or CD8+CD57+ T cells (not recorded which) from PBMCs. These receptors all come from a human donor in good health, serving as a control. CDR3s include the opening cysteine and the closing phenylalanine or tryptophan. A D gene is named only where the DNA matches it firmly. Clone size is given for some rows only: seen once, a few or many times, or a class if the clone is expanded.

TRBV2	15	few	NA	TRBJ2-4	TGTGCCAGCAGCCAAGCAGGCCCAGCCAAAAACATTCAGTACTTC	CASSQAGPAKNIQYF
TRBV5-8	14	NA	NA	TRBJ1-1	TGTGCCAGCAGTGACCGCACCAGGGGCACTGAAGCTTTCTTT	CASSDRTRGTEAFF
TRBV9	15	many	NA	TRBJ1-1	TGTGCCAGCAGCGTAGGAGGGCGGAAGAACACTGAAGCTTTCTTT	CASSVGGRKNTEAFF
TRBV4-1	14	NA	TRBD2	TRBJ2-7	TGTGCCAGCAGCATGGGCGGGGGGGCCGCCGAGCAGTACTTC	CASSMGGGAAEQYF
TRBV5-1	14	NA	TRBD1	TRBJ2-7	TGCGCCAGCAGCTTGGGACAGGGGAATGACGAGCAGTACTTC	CASSLGQGNDEQYF
TRBV15	14	many	NA	TRBJ1-6	TGTGCCACCAGCAGAGTGGGGGGGAATTCACCCCTCCACTTT	CATSRVGGNSPLHF
TRBV9	13	NA	TRBD1	TRBJ2-1	TGTGCCAGCAGCCAAGGGGGGGGACAGGGGCAGTTCTTC	CASSQGGGQGQFF
TRBV7-3	15	once	TRBD2	TRBJ2-5	TGCGCCAGCAGCGTACGGGAGGGCCTCGAAGCGAACTATTACTTC	CASSVREGLEANYYF
TRBV15	16	NA	NA	TRBJ2-2	TGTGCCACCAGCACAGGTAGAGGGTCGAACACCGGGGAGCTGTTTTTT	CATSTGRGSNTGELFF
TRBV7-9	17	NA	TRBD2	TRBJ2-7	TGTGCCAGCAGCTTATCTCCGGGGGGGGGGCGGGACAACGAGCAGTACTTC	CASSLSPGGGRDNEQYF
TRBV19	14	once	NA	TRBJ1-6	TGTGCCAGTAGTACAGGACCATTAGACTACCCCCACCACTTT	CASSTGPLDYPHHF
TRBV10-3	18	many	TRBD1	TRBJ1-2	TGTGCCATCAGTGACATGGGACAGCTCCGCGATACTAACTATGGCTACACCTTC	CAISDMGQLRDTNYGYTF
TRBV29-1	14	NA	TRBD1	TRBJ1-1	TGCAGCGTTGACCGGACAGGGGGGAACACTGAAGCCTTCTTT	CSVDRTGGNTEAFF
TRBV11-2	17	many	TRBD2	TRBJ2-1	TGTGCCAGCAGCCCAAGGATCCTAGCGGGGGGTTACAATGAGCAGTTCTTC	CASSPRILAGGYNEQFF
TRBV12-3/TRBV12-4	13	many	TRBD1	TRBJ1-2	TGTGCCAGCAGTCCGGACAGGGGGCCTGGCTACACCTTC	CASSPDRGPGYTF
TRBV5-1	11	NA	NA	TRBJ2-3	TGCGCCAGCAGCTTGGCCGGTGATGGGTATTTT	CASSLAGDGYF
TRBV11-3	14	NA	NA	TRBJ2-2	TGTGCCAGCAGCGGAAGTGGCTACGCCGGGGAGCTGTTTTTT	CASSGSGYAGELFF
TRBV2	20	once	NA	TRBJ2-7	TGTGCCAGCAGTTCCTCGATAAAGCCAATCAGCCCCAGCGGGTTCGACGAGCAGTACTTC	CASSSSIKPISPSGFDEQYF
TRBV6-1	14	many	NA	TRBJ1-4	TGTGCCAGCATCCTAACGGGGGCAGGCGAAAAACTGTTTTTT	CASILTGAGEKLFF
TRBV7-9	13	once	NA	TRBJ1-2	TGTGCCAGCAAACAAGGGGTTATCAGTGGCTACACCTTC	CASKQGVISGYTF
TRBV12-3/TRBV12-4	13	many	NA	TRBJ1-6	TGTGCCAGCAGCGGTGTTAGAGGTTCACCCCTCCACTTT	CASSGVRGSPLHF
TRBV7-2	13	NA	TRBD1	TRBJ1-1	TGTGCCAGCAGCTTACGACAGGGGTTAGCAGCTTTCTTT	CASSLRQGLAAFF
TRBV7-2	15	NA	NA	TRBJ2-7	TGTGCCAGCAGCCCCCGCGGAGGGACGACCTACGAGCAGTACTTC	CASSPRGGTTYEQYF
TRBV5-1	14	NA	TRBD1	TRBJ2-7	TGCGCCAGCAGCTGGGACAGGGGTGATAACGAGCAGTACTTC	CASSWDRGDNEQYF
TRBV2	13	many	NA	TRBJ2-1	TGTGCCAGCACTGCAGGGACCTACAATGAGCAGTTCTTC	CASTAGTYNEQFF
TRBV12-3/TRBV12-4	12	few	NA	TRBJ2-7	TGTGCCAGCTCCGCAGGGCGGCACGAGCAGTACTTC	CASSAGRHEQYF
TRBV2	9	few	NA	TRBJ1-1	TGTGCCAGCACCCGGGGAGAATTCTTT	CASTRGEFF
TRBV6-1	14	many	NA	TRBJ1-1	TGTGCCAGCAGTGGTTCGGAGCTGAACACTGAAGCTTTCTTT	CASSGSELNTEAFF
TRBV30	12	NA	NA	TRBJ2-7	TGTGCCTGGTTACGGGGTTGGGAGGAGCAGTACTTC	CAWLRGWEEQYF
TRBV30	15	many	NA	TRBJ1-5	TGTGCCTGGAGTCACGCGGGCAGGGTCAATCAGCCCCAGCATTTT	CAWSHAGRVNQPQHF